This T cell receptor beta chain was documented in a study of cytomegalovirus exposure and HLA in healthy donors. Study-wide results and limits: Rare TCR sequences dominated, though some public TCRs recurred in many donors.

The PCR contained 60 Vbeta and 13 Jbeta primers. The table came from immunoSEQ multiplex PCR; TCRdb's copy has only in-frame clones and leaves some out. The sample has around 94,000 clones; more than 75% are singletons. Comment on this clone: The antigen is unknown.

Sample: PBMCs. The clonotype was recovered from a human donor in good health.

The chain's CDR3 is CASAPGGQGGMRSNQPQHF. CDR3 bases: TGTGCCAGCGCTCCCGGAGGTCAGGGAGGGATGCGGAGCAATCAGCCCCAGCATTTT. The chain employs TRBV19 and TRBJ1-5, with D perhaps matching TRBD1 (5 bases). The CDR3 runs 19 residues. Per germline, CDR1 LNHDA and CDR2 SQIVND (reference sequence). Trimming cost V 9 bases and J 1 base, with 28 bases left between them.